These 18 T cell receptor beta chains share one sample of origin, sequenced in a study of cytomegalovirus exposure and HLA in healthy donors. Vbeta (60) and Jbeta (13) primers were used in the PCR. The protocol was immunoSEQ multiplex PCR, while the TCRdb copy is restricted to in-frame clones and leaves out a portion. Here the sample spans about 160,000 clones, more than 60% being singletons. Specimen: PBMCs. These receptors all stem from a man aged 35 to 55 in good health and CMV-seronegative.

V usage is TRBV6-5 and J usage is TRBJ1-5; 7 bases are a match to TRBD1. V dropped 8 bases and J dropped 5; count of bases not matched to a gene: 6. This CDR3 comprises 13 residues. The germline CDR1 and CDR2 sequences are MNHEY and SVGAGI. CDR3 nucleotides: TGTGCCAGCGGTAGAGGGGGCGATCAGCCCCAGCATTTT. As protein: CASGRGGDQPQHF.

This clone was recorded a few times. The genes are TRBV6-5 and TRBJ1-3; D is unclear. Trimming left V 5 bases short and J 0 bases short, with 11 bases between. Germline V gives CDR1 MNHEY, CDR2 SVGAGI. This CDR3 has 15 residues. CDR3 sequence reads: CASSNIAYSGNTIYF. Written as DNA, the CDR3 is TGTGCCAGCAGTAACATCGCATACTCTGGAAACACCATATATTTT.

This chain links TRBV6-5 with TRBJ1-1, with D unresolved. Per the germline V gene, CDR1 is MNHEY and CDR2 is SVGAGI. CDR3 length: 13 amino acids. Trimming shortened V by 4 bases and J by 5 bases, and 11 bases separated the two germline ends. CDR3 bases: TGTGCCAGCAGTTTTACCCGGGAGACTGAAGCTTTCTTT. It codes for CASSFTRETEAFF.

This clone turned up a few times. The chain has TRBV9 and TRBJ2-3; TRBD1 aligns across 8 bases. Germline lookup yields CDR1 SGDLS and CDR2 YYNGEE. The V segment lost 3 bases and the J segment 4 bases; nucleotides outside the gene matches: 1. The CDR3 contains 13 residues. DNA for the CDR3: TGTGCCAGCAGCGCGGGACAGGCAGATACGCAGTATTTT. Translation: CASSAGQADTQYF.

The chain couples TRBV7-2 to TRBJ2-1; 10 nucleotides align to TRBD2. Germline assignment: CDR1 SGHTA and CDR2 FQGNSA. The V and J ends lost 6 bases and 6 bases, in that order; junction bases with no gene match: 5. This CDR3 comprises 14 residues. CDR3 sequence reads: CASSLGTSVNEQFF. The CDR3 nucleotides read TGTGCCAGCAGTTTGGGGACTAGCGTCAATGAGCAGTTCTTC.

The chain carries TRBV5-4 and TRBJ1-1, with D possibly matching TRBD1 (5 bases). The V end was cut by 1 base, the J end by 5 bases, with 9 bases between. The length of the CDR3 is 13 residues. Germline values: CDR1 SGHNT, CDR2 YYREEE (reference sequence). The CDR3 spells CASSLPGRTEAFF. The CDR3 region has the DNA TGTGCCAGCAGCTTGCCAGGGCGGACTGAAGCTTTCTTT. Full variable domain (remainder filled in from reference TRBV5-4 and TRBJ1-1): ETGVTQSPTHLIKTRGQQVTLRCSSQSGHNTVSWYQQALGQGPQFIFQYYREEENGRGNFPPRFSGLQFPNYSSELNVNALELDDSALYLCASSLPGRTEAFFGQGTRLTVV.

The chain joins TRBV6-5 to TRBJ1-4; D ambiguous. The CDR3 sequence is 14 residues long. From germline, CDR1 is MNHEY and CDR2 SVGAGI. V dropped 5 bases and J dropped 10 bases, with 17 bases sitting between them. The CDR3 loop is CASSPPGVEGKLFF. CDR3 in DNA: TGTGCCAGCAGTCCCCCGGGCGTGGAGGGAAAACTGTTTTTT.

This chain joins TRBV11-2 and TRBJ2-2, with TRBD2 identical over 8 bases. V dropped 4 bases and J dropped 5; count of bases not matched to a gene: 6. Germline values: CDR1 SGHAT, CDR2 FQNNGV. This CDR3 is 15 amino acids long. CDR3 nucleotides: TGTGCCAGCAGCTCCGGGACTAGTCGAACCGGGGAGCTGTTTTTT. As protein: CASSSGTSRTGELFF.

The chain carries TRBV11-2 and TRBJ1-2, with 7 nucleotides matching TRBD1. Germline V gives CDR1 SGHAT, CDR2 FQNNGV. The CDR3 loop spans 16 amino acids. The V and J ends lost 3 bases and 6 bases, in that order; junction bases with no gene match: 13. The chain's CDR3 is CASSFSGGRGEHGYTF. CDR3 DNA sequence: TGTGCCAGCAGCTTTTCGGGTGGCAGGGGGGAGCATGGCTACACCTTC.

This rearrangement joins TRBV7-9 to TRBJ1-1, with 11 bases lining up with TRBD1. Germline trimming cut 5 bases from V and 5 bases from J; bases unmatched to any gene: 10. Germline assignment: CDR1 SEHNR and CDR2 FQNEAQ (reference sequence). The CDR3 length is 16 residues. Here the CDR3 DNA reads TGTGCCAGCAGCGAAGCGGGACAGGGGGTAGGTACTGAAGCTTTCTTT. It encodes CASSEAGQGVGTEAFF.

V and J are TRBV6-5 and TRBJ1-6; tentative D call: TRBD1 (5 bases). This CDR3 is built from 16 residues. V was shortened by 2 bases and J by 0 bases, with 8 bases between the two germline ends. Per germline, CDR1 MNHEY and CDR2 SVGAGI. The CDR3: CASSYGGASYNSPLHF. For the CDR3, the DNA is TGTGCCAGCAGTTACGGTGGGGCCTCCTATAATTCACCCCTCCACTTT.

The CDR3 coding sequence is TGCGCCAGTGGATCAGCGGGGAGTTCCTACGAGCAGTACTTC. It translates to CASGSAGSSYEQYF. The V gene is TRBV10-2, the J gene TRBJ2-7; TRBD2 aligns across 7 bases. Germline assignment: CDR1 WSHSY and CDR2 SAAADI. The CDR3 covers 14 residues. The ends lost 9 bases at V and 1 base at J; junction bases unmatched: 9.

The CDR3 protein is CASSPHPDRGTEAFF. In nucleotides, the CDR3 is TGTGCCAGCTCCCCCCATCCGGACAGGGGTACTGAAGCTTTCTTT. The gene calls are TRBV18 and TRBJ1-1, with 9 bases aligning to TRBD1. Losses at the gene ends were 6 bases for V and 5 bases for J; bases not matched to a gene: 10. CDR3 size: 15 residues. Germline assignment: CDR1 KGHSH and CDR2 LQKENI.

The chain uses TRBV19 and TRBJ2-7; possibly TRBD2 for D (6 bases). This CDR3 contains 14 residues. Trimming cost V 5 bases and J 3 bases, with 14 bases left between them. Germline V CDR1 and CDR2: LNHDA, SQIVND (reference sequence). CDR3 amino acids: CASSSGVGGYEQYF. CDR3 DNA: TGTGCCAGTAGTTCTGGGGTGGGGGGCTACGAGCAGTACTTC.

The chain links TRBV28 to TRBJ2-7; TRBD1 matches at 9 bases. The CDR3 totals 14 residues. CDR1 and CDR2 from the germline V gene are MDHEN and SYDVKM. The J segment lost 4 bases and the V segment lost 8 bases, leaving 9 bases of the junction unmatched. In nucleotides, the CDR3 is TGTGCCAGCGTTTCGGGGACAGGGTATTACGAGCAGTACTTC. Translation gives CASVSGTGYYEQYF.

This chain joins TRBV5-1 and TRBJ2-2; TRBD1 agrees at 10 bases. The ends lost 4 bases at V and 4 bases at J; junction bases unmatched: 10. Germline V lookup: CDR1 SGHRS, CDR2 YFSETQ. The CDR3 covers 17 residues. CDR3 sequence reads: CASSIFGDRGSTGELFF. The CDR3, as DNA: TGCGCCAGCAGCATATTCGGGGACAGGGGTAGCACCGGGGAGCTGTTTTTT.

The gene calls are TRBV6-1 and TRBJ1-3; TRBD1 is a possible D gene (6 bases). CDR3 length equals 14 residues. Germline V gives CDR1 MNHNS, CDR2 SASEGT. Trimming pared 4 bases from V and 0 bases from J, leaving 7 bases between. The chain's CDR3 is CASSAQGSGNTIYF. The CDR3 nucleotides read TGTGCCAGCAGTGCACAGGGCTCTGGAAACACCATATATTTT.

The J gene is TRBJ1-1, the V gene TRBV18; the match to TRBD1 covers 8 bases. CDR3 size: 13 residues. J lost 5 bases, V lost 3 bases, and 2 bases had no gene match. CDR1 is KGHSH, CDR2 LQKENI, per germline. The CDR3 sequence is CASSPGQVTEAFF. CDR3 nucleotide sequence: TGTGCCAGCTCACCGGGACAGGTAACTGAAGCTTTCTTT.